What follows describes a single T cell receptor (beta chain). Its antigen is unknown. No base quality values were provided; no much bigger clone lies one nucleotide off. This sample stems from a study of T cell responses to AZD1222 COVID-19 vaccine (dated by TCRdb to the early 2020s). Regarding the research as a whole: AZD1222 recipients with second doses at about 4 weeks or about 12 weeks were pooled, because spike-specific TCR depth and breadth did not differ between schedules. Trial participants were enrolled by age into subgroups of 18-55, 56-69 and 70-plus years, and around 150, 29 and 61 TCR-sequenced participants, respectively, were included in these subgroups. TCR sequencing covered roughly 230 trial participants: 200 to 220 given two doses of AZD1222 and approximately 26 given two doses of MenACWY control vaccine. General findings and caveats noted by the study authors: Reportedly, almost half of the unique spike-specific TCRs recognized epitopes lying outside the regions that are mutated in the B.1.351 and B.1.1.7 variants. Most participants were white British and females outnumbered males, and the authors suggested that clonal diversity may have been underestimated. The vaccine-associated CD4 TCRs covered the entire spike protein, and the dominant responses fell in regions 160-218 and 743-854. In the small 56-69-year group, the increase in depth fell short of significance, most likely because of low power. After two AZD1222 doses, both the breadth and the depth of spike-specific TCRs were significantly higher than at day 0 and than in MenACWY recipients. No day 14 peak-response samples were available, so repertoires were characterized only after the peak T cell response. Conclusions about previously exposed vaccinees are limited because only five to seven AZD1222 recipients were SARS-CoV-2 seropositive at baseline.

The label giving this sample's time point can be read as: baseline before first vaccination. The vaccinee samples were drawn from two UK trials, COV001 and COV002, one of which was a single-blind randomized controlled phase 2/3 trial testing AZD1222 (ChAdOx1 nCoV-19) in healthy adults. Trial participant PBMC samples were collected at day 0 and day 28 after the second dose for TCRbeta chain sequencing. The CDR3 regions of human TCRbeta chains were analyzed by immunosequencing. The authors' analysis ran thus. TCRs in the repertoires were matched against a reference library of SARS-CoV-2-specific TCRs that had been generated with the MIRA antigen-specificity platform. Breadth was defined as the fraction of unique TCRs that were SARS-CoV-2-associated, and depth was defined as the fraction of total T cells that were SARS-CoV-2-associated. Each spike-specific TCR was assigned to its reactive spike region and to a CD4 or CD8 class using the MIRA data. Log10-transformed breadth and depth values were compared by one-way ANOVA with Sidak's multiple comparisons tests. TCRdb mirrors the immuneACCESS table, restricted to in-frame sequences. Some clones are absent from its copies; in checked studies, under half trace to an unresolved V gene, and the reason for the others is unknown. V and J calls and clone size are those listed in that table; D and trimming were worked out from the DNA. In this sample the table shows tens of thousands of clones, roughly 80% of which occur a single time. 25% to 30% of the sample rests with the top ten.

CDR1 and CDR2, looked up from the germline V gene, are SGHAT and FQNNGV. From its cysteine to its phenylalanine, the CDR3 spans 12 amino acids. Only CDR3 DNA remains: 36 bases, in frame from the first base. V lost 5 bases and J lost 6 bases; the stretch between them is 11 bases long. The clonotype originates from an adult in good health. The chain employs TRBV11-2 and TRBJ2-7, and TRBD1 may be the D gene, going by 5 matching bases. The source was peripheral blood, collected on day 0 of AZD1222 vaccination. The CDR3 region: CASSPVGVEQYF. The DNA is TGTGCCAGCAGCCCCGTAGGGGTCGAGCAGTACTTC.